The next 24 T cell receptor beta chains were all read from a single sample in a study of CD8 T cells in Susac syndrome. An amount of RNA that ranged from about 0.45 to 1 ug was reverse transcribed with random hexamers. Each CDR3 protein gets one entry after TCRdb re-called the immunoSEQ multiplex PCR reads with MiXCR. This table has around 69,000 distinct CDR3 sequences, under 95% appearing once. What was sequenced was CD8+ T cells from PBMCs. These receptors all stem from a human donor with Susac syndrome.

The chain carries TRBV24-1 and TRBJ1-3, with D maybe TRBD1 (5 bases). Germline loops: CDR1 KGHDR, CDR2 SFDVKD. The CDR3 consists of 16 residues. Trimming took 1 base from V and 4 from J, leaving 13 bases between them. The CDR3 is CATSDLGQGPGNTIYF. CDR3 sequence (DNA): TGTGCCACCAGTGATTTAGGTCAGGGTCCGGGAAACACCATATATTTT.

The chain is built from TRBV28 and TRBJ1-1, with TRBD1 matching over 8 bases. Looked up from germline, CDR1 is MDHEN and CDR2 is SYDVKM. The CDR3 spans 13 residues. The ends lost 3 bases at V and 9 bases at J; junction bases unmatched: 6. This chain's CDR3 is CASSLQGASQAFF. In DNA form, the CDR3 reads TGTGCCAGCAGTTTGCAGGGGGCTTCCCAAGCTTTCTTT.

The V call is TRBV7-9, the J call TRBJ1-2; D might be TRBD1 (6 bases). The germline V gene encodes CDR1 SEHNR and CDR2 FQNEAQ (reference sequence). The CDR3 consists of 17 residues. Between the trimmed V and J ends, which lost 1 base and 8 bases, there was a span of 23 bases. The DNA of the CDR3 is TGTGCCAGCAGCTTAGACCGGGGCTACAGGGAAAGTGGGGGCTACACCTTC. As protein: CASSLDRGYRESGGYTF.

The chain couples TRBV30 to TRBJ1-5; 10 bases line up with TRBD1. CDR1 is GTSNPN, CDR2 SVGIG, per germline (reference sequence). Trimming removed 5 bases from V and 2 bases from J; junction bases left unmatched: 6. The CDR3 runs 15 residues. The DNA of the CDR3 is TGTGCCTGGGACTTGGGGACAGGGGGCAATCAGCCCCAGCATTTT. Protein product: CAWDLGTGGNQPQHF.

The chain couples TRBV7-2 to TRBJ2-7, with TRBD1 matching 7 bases. With V trimmed by 5 bases and J by 4 bases, 8 bases remained unmatched. The germline V gene has CDR1 SGHTA and CDR2 FQGNSA. The CDR3 loop spans 14 amino acids. The CDR3 nucleotides read TGTGCCAGCAGCCAGACAGGGTTGGGATACGAGCAGTACTTC. Translating gives CASSQTGLGYEQYF.

This chain connects TRBV7-2 to TRBJ2-2, with no clear D. The germline CDR1 and CDR2 sequences are SGHTA and FQGNSA. This CDR3 spans 15 amino acids. Trimming shortened V by 5 bases and J by 6 bases, and 16 bases separated the two germline ends. CDR3 sequence reads: CASSPRPGFPGELFF. For the CDR3, the DNA is TGTGCCAGCAGCCCGAGGCCCGGATTCCCCGGGGAGCTGTTTTTT.

The chain combines TRBV12-3 or TRBV12-4 with TRBJ1-3, with D unclear. This CDR3 region has 15 residues. The V end was cut by 6 bases, the J end by 4 bases, with 16 bases between. DNA of the CDR3: TGTGCCAGCAGCCCTCGCGTTAGAAACGGAAACACCATATATTTT. The encoded protein is CASSPRVRNGNTIYF.

This clonotype was seen a handful of times. The chain combines TRBV19 with TRBJ2-7; perhaps TRBD2 as D (6 bases). The CDR3 is 12 amino acids. The germline V gene encodes CDR1 LNHDA and CDR2 SQIVND (reference sequence). V was clipped by 6 bases and J by 2 bases, with 8 bases between them. CDR3 residues: CASREGTYEQYF. The CDR3 nucleotides are TGTGCCAGTAGGGAGGGGACCTACGAGCAGTACTTC.

About this clonotype: Mismatch with germline at one junction end may stem from a read error. The chain employs TRBV5-1 and TRBJ1-1; tentatively, D is TRBD1 (6 bases). The V gene's germline CDR1 is SGHRS and CDR2 YFSETQ. The CDR3 has 14 amino acids. CDR3 nucleotides: TGTGCCAGCAGCTTGGCCGGGGGCAACACTGAAGCTTTCTTT. Protein: CASSLAGGNTEAFF.

The chain combines TRBV9 with TRBJ2-5, with D perhaps being TRBD1 or TRBD2 (5 bases each). CDR3 length: 16 amino acids. Trimming removed 0 bases at V and 4 bases at J, with 16 bases between. The germline V gene encodes CDR1 SGDLS and CDR2 YYNGEE. In nucleotides, the CDR3 is TGTGCCAGCAGCGTAGGCCCAGGGATAGAGGGAGAGACCCAGTACTTC. This sequence encodes CASSVGPGIEGETQYF. The whole variable domain, remainder taken from reference TRBV9 and TRBJ2-5, is DSGVTQTPKHLITATGQRVTLRCSPRSGDLSVYWYQQSLDQGLQFLIQYYNGEERAKGNILERFSAQQFPDLHSELNLSSLELGDSALYFCASSVGPGIEGETQYFGPGTRLLVL.

The J gene is TRBJ1-1, the V gene TRBV9; perhaps TRBD1 as D (6 bases). This CDR3 region has 13 residues. Germline CDR1 reads SGDLS; CDR2 reads YYNGEE. The V gene lost 2 bases and the J gene lost 1 base, with 6 bases spanning the gap. The CDR3 DNA follows: TGTGCCAGCAGCGTGACAGGGAACACTGAAGCTTTCTTT. Translating it yields CASSVTGNTEAFF.

V gene TRBV20-1 combines with J gene TRBJ2-1; 9 bases agree with TRBD1. The CDR3 is 16 amino acids. V lost 0 bases and J lost 6; bases outside the gene matches: 9. CDR1 is DFQATT and CDR2 is SNEGSKA in the germline V gene (reference sequence). The CDR3 loop reads CSARELRGQGSNEQFF. The CDR3 DNA reads TGCAGTGCTAGAGAGCTAAGGGGACAGGGCTCCAATGAGCAGTTCTTC.

This sequence joins TRBV2 and TRBJ2-1; D remains ambiguous. Germline V gene lookup returns CDR1 SNHLY and CDR2 FYNNEI. V was trimmed by 6 bases and J by 7 bases, leaving 7 bases between them. The CDR3 runs to 11 residues. The CDR3 DNA reads as TGTGCCAGCAGCCCTTGGAATGAGCAGTTCTTC. This encodes CASSPWNEQFF.

V gene TRBV5-4 combines with J gene TRBJ2-5, with 8 bases lining up with TRBD2. Per the germline V gene, CDR1 is SGHNT and CDR2 is YYREEE (reference sequence). J lost 4 bases, V lost 3 bases, and 8 bases had no gene match. The CDR3 is made up of 15 amino acids. The CDR3 here is CASSSPAGGRETQYF. The CDR3 DNA is TGTGCCAGCAGCTCCCCCGCGGGGGGCCGAGAGACCCAGTACTTC.

The chain recombines TRBV10-3 with TRBJ2-3; D call uncertain. CDR1 ENHRY and CDR2 SYGVKD come from the germline V gene. The CDR3 is made up of 14 amino acids. V was clipped by 5 bases and J by 0 bases, with 9 bases between them. CDR3 in DNA: TGTGCCATCAGTTTTTTAGCTAGCACAGATACGCAGTATTTT. Encoded protein: CAISFLASTDTQYF.

The chain recombines TRBV6-2 or TRBV6-3 with TRBJ2-7; weak D call: TRBD2 (6 bases). The CDR3 has 16 amino acids. V was trimmed by 0 bases and J by 1 base, leaving 13 bases between them. The germline gives CDR1 MNHEY, CDR2 SVGEGT. The CDR3 DNA follows: TGTGCCAGCAGTTACTCGCCGGGACTTGTATCCTACGAGCAGTACTTC. This translates into CASSYSPGLVSYEQYF.

V is TRBV27 and J is TRBJ2-7; D may match TRBD1 or TRBD2 (7 bases each). CDR1 and CDR2 from the germline V gene are MNHEY and SMNVEV (reference sequence). Trimming removed 5 bases at V and 2 bases at J, with 16 bases between. This CDR3 has 15 residues. CDR3 bases: TGTGCCAGCAGTCCAGGGGGGGTGAACCCCTACGAGCAGTACTTC. Amino acid sequence: CASSPGGVNPYEQYF.

The rearrangement uses TRBV5-4 and TRBJ2-5; no reliable D call. The CDR3 runs 13 residues. Per the germline V gene, CDR1 is SGHNT and CDR2 is YYREEE (reference sequence). Trimming removed 4 bases at V and 7 bases at J, with 14 bases between. The CDR3 region has the DNA TGTGCCAGCAGCACTCGGAACCCGCGGACCCAGTACTTC. This codes for CASSTRNPRTQYF.

V usage is TRBV19 and J usage is TRBJ1-2, with 9 bases aligning to TRBD1. Germline assignment: CDR1 LNHDA and CDR2 SQIVND (reference sequence). This CDR3 comprises 13 residues. The V gene end was trimmed by 10 bases and the J gene end by 8 bases; junction bases not matched to a gene: 11. DNA of the CDR3: TGTGCCACTTCTCCGGGACAGGGATACGGCTACACCTTC. It specifies CATSPGQGYGYTF.

This sequence joins TRBV27 and TRBJ1-4; D might be TRBD1 (5 bases). The CDR3 loop spans 16 amino acids. The V end lost 4 bases, the J end lost 6 bases, and 18 bases lay between the germline ends. Germline lookup yields CDR1 MNHEY and CDR2 SMNVEV (reference sequence). CDR3 in amino acids: CASSSWVQGRYEKLFF. The CDR3 DNA reads TGTGCCAGCAGTTCCTGGGTGCAGGGAAGGTATGAAAAACTGTTTTTT.

V and J are TRBV6-1 and TRBJ1-1, with D unresolved. The CDR3 spans 15 residues. CDR1 and CDR2 from the germline V gene are MNHNS and SASEGT. V lost 0 bases and J 1 base, leaving 9 bases between the germline ends. In DNA form, the CDR3 reads TGTGCCAGCAGTGAAGCTTTCAGGCAGAACACTGAAGCTTTCTTT. It yields the protein CASSEAFRQNTEAFF.

The chain uses TRBV2 and TRBJ1-2; no reliable D call. Looked up from germline, CDR1 is SNHLY and CDR2 is FYNNEI. The CDR3 is 12 amino acids. V was cut by 7 bases and J by 0 bases, with 6 bases left in between. CDR3 sequence (DNA): TGTGCCAGCACATCAGCTAACTATGGCTACACCTTC. Amino acids: CASTSANYGYTF.

The V call is TRBV20-1, the J call TRBJ1-5, with D possibly TRBD1 on 6 matching bases. Between the trimmed V and J ends, which lost 5 bases and 3 bases, there was a span of 14 bases. Per the germline V gene, CDR1 is DFQATT and CDR2 is SNEGSKA (reference sequence). The CDR3 contains 14 residues. The CDR3 nucleotides are TGCAGTGCTCCGAGACAGGCCTCCAATCAGCCCCAGCATTTT. Amino acid sequence: CSAPRQASNQPQHF.

This clonotype was counted only a few times. The chain carries TRBV4-2 and TRBJ1-1; D not resolved. Germline CDR1 reads LGHNA; CDR2 reads YNFKEQ. This CDR3 is built from 14 residues. V lost 1 base and J 1 base, leaving 7 bases between the germline ends. For the CDR3, the DNA is TGTGCCAGCAGCCAAGCCCAAGCGAACACTGAAGCTTTCTTT. This encodes CASSQAQANTEAFF.